This TCR beta chain was observed in a study of Tregs in tolerant kidney transplant recipients. Study-level results: The small number of patients limits these findings pending further validation.

Clones were sequenced by immunoSEQ multiplex PCR, and TCRdb holds only the in-frame ones, with some missing. The repertoire holds approximately 19,000 clones, with around three fifths as singletons. As concerns this clone: What it binds is not known.

Unmatched junction bases numbered 19, after V lost 4 bases and J lost 9 bases. The CDR3 extends over 16 amino acids. Germline V gene sequence: CDR1 SGHNT, CDR2 YYREEE (reference sequence). Sequenced input: Tregs from blood cultured with allogeneic cells. This chain uses TRBV5-4 with TRBJ2-7, with TRBD2 identical over 7 bases. The TCR originated in a human donor in good health. CDR3 sequence reads: CASSPDSGGSRRAQYF. The DNA of the CDR3 is TGTGCCAGCAGCCCCGACTCGGGCGGGAGTCGGAGGGCGCAGTACTTC.